This record looks at one TCR beta chain sequence and its context. Its antigen is undetermined. The CDR3 length is 14 residues. Germline V gives CDR1 SQVTM, CDR2 ANQGSEA. V was trimmed by 4 bases and J by 0 bases, leaving 10 bases between them. In the original workflow: ImmunoSEQ output held junction-only sequences without quality scores, so filtering differed. Libraries were prepared by immunoSEQ multiplex PCR; TCRdb keeps only in-frame clonotypes and omits some of them. V, J and clone size are those of that table, while D and trimming were read from the DNA. This sample has roughly 1 million clones, with roughly 80% found just once. The entry originates in a study of shared clonotypes between healthy human individuals. At the level of the study: Three CD4 naive, three CD4 memory, two CD8 naive and one CD8 memory plate were used per donor.

CD4+ cells were split into CD45RA+ naive and CD45RA-negative memory subsets. Study conclusions and caveats: The sharing of roughly 5% of naive CD4 clonotypes was seen across a few donors.

V is TRBV29-1 and J is TRBJ2-1; D ambiguous. Source material: memory CD4+ T cells sorted from blood. Stated subset: CD45RA-negative fraction. The clonotype originates from a man aged 18-30 years in good health. The CDR3 coding sequence is TGCAGCGTTGTGGGATCCTACTCCTACAATGAGCAGTTCTTC. Amino acid sequence: CSVVGSYSYNEQFF.